This passage covers 26 T cell receptor beta chains from one sample sequenced in a study of blood T cell repertoires in COVID-19. Here immunoSEQ multiplex PCR was the method, and the copy in TCRdb shows in-frame clones only, minus some. The data hold 150,000 to 180,000 clones, with approximately 90% observed a single time. Material: peripheral blood. The receptors were gathered from a woman in her 70s with acute or convalescent COVID-19.

J is TRBJ1-6 and V is TRBV5-4; D may be TRBD1 (6 bases). V was cut by 4 bases and J by 0 bases, with 14 bases left in between. CDR1 is SGHNT and CDR2 is YYREEE in the germline V gene (reference sequence). The CDR3 runs 17 residues. The CDR3 DNA reads as TGTGCCAGCAGCACTTCAGGGGTCCGCTCCTATAATTCACCCCTCCACTTT. Protein: CASSTSGVRSYNSPLHF.

The chain couples TRBV7-9 to TRBJ2-1; TRBD1 might be the D (5 bases). Germline V lookup: CDR1 SEHNR, CDR2 FQNEAQ (reference sequence). This CDR3 has 15 amino acids. The germline V and J ends were trimmed by 1 base and 4 bases, with 11 bases remaining between them. The CDR3 loop is CASSLVRGDYNEQFF. CDR3 DNA sequence: TGTGCCAGCAGCTTAGTTAGGGGCGATTACAATGAGCAGTTCTTC.

The chain combines TRBV4-2 with TRBJ2-2; 7 positions match TRBD1. CDR1 is LGHNA and CDR2 is YNFKEQ in the germline V gene. V shed 4 bases, J shed 2 bases, and the junction held 4 bases outside the gene matches. The CDR3 is 15 residues long. This chain's CDR3 is CASSPRDRNTGELFF. The DNA for the CDR3 is TGTGCCAGCAGCCCTCGGGACAGAAACACCGGGGAGCTGTTTTTT.

V usage is TRBV12-3 or TRBV12-4 and J usage is TRBJ2-2; D not certain. This CDR3 comprises 12 residues. V dropped 1 base and J dropped 10 bases, with 7 bases sitting between them. The CDR3 nucleotides are TGTGCCAGCAGTTTAGTTGCGGAGGAGCTGTTTTTT. It encodes CASSLVAEELFF.

The V and J genes are TRBV5-6 and TRBJ2-7; TRBD2 is a possible D gene (6 bases). With 3 bases removed from V and 4 bases from J, the gap between germline ends came to 11 bases. This CDR3 is built from 13 residues. The germline CDR1 and CDR2 sequences are SGHDT and YYEEEE. CDR3 amino acids: CASSWGTEYEQYV. The CDR3 DNA sequence: TGTGCCAGCAGCTGGGGGACTGAGTACGAGCAGTACGTC.

The rearrangement uses TRBV7-2 and TRBJ1-5, with D possibly matching TRBD1 (6 bases). The ends were cut back, 5 bases at V and 0 bases at J, with 20 bases in the middle. The CDR3 length is 18 residues. The germline V gene has CDR1 SGHTA and CDR2 FQGNSA. The CDR3 here is CASSRDTLGPYSNQPQHF. The CDR3 DNA follows: TGTGCCAGCAGCCGGGACACATTAGGGCCTTATAGCAATCAGCCCCAGCATTTT.

This chain connects TRBV5-1 to TRBJ2-1, with D possibly TRBD2 on 6 matching bases. The germline V gene has CDR1 SGHRS and CDR2 YFSETQ. The CDR3 is 16 amino acids. V lost 0 bases to trimming and J lost 0 bases, with 10 bases between them. CDR3 coding DNA: TGCGCCAGCAGCTTGGGGGACGGGAGCTCCTACAATGAGCAGTTCTTC. Amino acid sequence: CASSLGDGSSYNEQFF.

The chain couples TRBV18 to TRBJ1-6; no firm D call. The V end was cut by 4 bases, the J end by 0 bases, with 10 bases between. Germline loops: CDR1 KGHSH, CDR2 LQKENI. This CDR3 has 16 residues. For the CDR3, the DNA is TGTGCCAGCTCACTAGCCGTGAGCTCCTATAATTCACCCCTCCACTTT. Amino acid sequence: CASSLAVSSYNSPLHF.

V gene TRBV6-5 combines with J gene TRBJ2-5; D perhaps matches TRBD1 (5 bases). The V and J ends lost 0 bases and 7 bases respectively, with 12 bases between them. The V gene's germline CDR1 is MNHEY and CDR2 SVGAGI. CDR3 length: 14 amino acids. CDR3 residues: CASSYSTESLTQYF. Here the CDR3 DNA reads TGTGCCAGCAGTTACTCGACAGAGTCTTTGACCCAGTACTTC.

The chain couples TRBV6-1 to TRBJ2-4; 7 bases are a match to TRBD1. The CDR3 runs to 15 residues. The V gene end was trimmed by 3 bases and the J gene end by 4 bases; junction bases not matched to a gene: 6. CDR1 MNHNS and CDR2 SASEGT come from the germline V gene. CDR3 protein: CASSDPGGSKNIQYF. The CDR3 DNA follows: TGTGCCAGCAGTGACCCAGGGGGATCTAAAAACATTCAGTACTTC.

CDR3 region: CASSPLYRGMNYGYTF. The CDR3 bases are TGTGCCAGCAGCCCTCTATACAGGGGAATGAACTATGGCTACACCTTC. The chain is built from TRBV3-1 (or the pseudogene TRBV3-2) and TRBJ1-2, with 7 bases that match TRBD1. The CDR3 consists of 16 residues. Germline loops: CDR1 LGHDT, CDR2 YNNKEL (reference sequence). V shed 4 bases, J shed 2 bases, and the junction held 10 bases outside the gene matches.

V and J are TRBV15 and TRBJ1-5; perhaps TRBD1 as D (6 bases). V was trimmed by 5 bases and J by 2 bases, leaving 13 bases between them. The CDR3 extends over 15 amino acids. Germline V gene lookup returns CDR1 LNHNV and CDR2 YYDKDF (reference sequence). CDR3 sequence reads: CATSGLQGGNQPQHF. DNA of the CDR3: TGTGCCACCAGCGGGCTACAGGGCGGCAATCAGCCCCAGCATTTT.

The rearrangement joins TRBV2 to TRBJ2-1, with D perhaps matching TRBD2 (6 bases). Germline V CDR1 and CDR2: SNHLY, FYNNEI. V shed 8 bases and J shed 7 bases, with 21 bases lying between them. The CDR3 is 15 amino acids. CDR3 sequence reads: CASLSSRGMRNEQFF. The CDR3 nucleotides are TGTGCCAGCTTGTCGAGCCGGGGGATGAGAAATGAGCAGTTCTTC.

With respect to this clone: This same CDR3 is encoded by further DNA sequences in the sample. This chain connects TRBV9 to TRBJ2-3, with 7 nucleotides matching TRBD2. The CDR3 contains 15 residues. Losses at the gene ends were 2 bases for V and 0 bases for J; bases not matched to a gene: 3. The germline CDR1 and CDR2 sequences are SGDLS and YYNGEE. The CDR3 region has the DNA TGTGCCAGCAGCGTTACGGGGGGTAGCACAGATACGCAGTATTTT. The encoded protein is CASSVTGGSTDTQYF.

V gene TRBV10-3 combines with J gene TRBJ1-4; D remains unclear. CDR1 is ENHRY, CDR2 SYGVKD, per germline. V lost 2 bases, J lost 5 bases, and 9 bases lay in between. The CDR3 loop spans 14 amino acids. This CDR3 is CAISEGGRNEKLFF. CDR3 nucleotides: TGTGCCATCAGTGAGGGAGGCCGGAATGAAAAACTGTTTTTT.

This clone came up once. The chain joins TRBV6-1 to TRBJ1-6; D remains unclear. This CDR3 is 12 amino acids long. Germline V gene sequence: CDR1 MNHNS, CDR2 SASEGT. Trimming removed 1 base at V and 8 bases at J, with 3 bases between. The CDR3 nucleotides read TGTGCCAGCAGTGAAGGCGATTCACCCCTCCACTTT. Its translation is CASSEGDSPLHF.

The chain has TRBV19 and TRBJ1-5; the match to TRBD1 covers 7 bases. Germline V gene sequence: CDR1 LNHDA, CDR2 SQIVND (reference sequence). This CDR3 is built from 18 residues. V gave up 3 bases and J gave up 6 bases; unmatched junction bases: 17. The CDR3 DNA reads TGTGCCAGTAGTATTGCCCCAGCAGGACAGGTCAGCGGTCAGCCCCAGCATTTT. It is translated as CASSIAPAGQVSGQPQHF. The entire variable domain, with the rest obtained from reference TRBV19 and TRBJ1-5, is as follows: DGGITQSPKYLFRKEGQNVTLSCEQNLNHDAMYWYRQDPGQGLRLIYYSQIVNDFQKGDIAEGYSVSREKKESFPLTVTSAQKNPTAFYLCASSIAPAGQVSGQPQHFGDGTRLSIL.

The CDR3 DNA reads TGTGCCAGCAGCCAAAGGCCCGGGTTCGGAAACACCATATATTTT. Amino acid sequence: CASSQRPGFGNTIYF. This chain joins TRBV7-2 and TRBJ1-3; D remains ambiguous. There are 15 residues in the CDR3. CDR1 and CDR2 from the germline V gene are SGHTA and FQGNSA. Trimming left V 5 bases short and J 4 bases short, with 15 bases between.

V is TRBV11-1 and J is TRBJ2-1, with 7 bases lining up with TRBD2. Trimming at V came to 1 base and at J to 12 bases, leaving 6 bases not matched to a gene. The CDR3 is made up of 13 amino acids. The V gene's germline CDR1 is SGHAT and CDR2 FQDESV (reference sequence). The CDR3 DNA reads as TGTGCCAGCAGCTTAGTGGGGGGGGTTCGGCAGTTCTTC. Its translation: CASSLVGGVRQFF.

The J gene is TRBJ2-5, the V gene TRBV28; maybe TRBD2 (5 bases). Germline CDR1 MDHEN, CDR2 SYDVKM. The CDR3 is 13 residues long. V was pared by 2 bases and J by 1 base, with 5 bases between. The CDR3 loop is CASSLGGQETQYF. The CDR3 region has the DNA TGTGCCAGCAGTTTAGGAGGCCAAGAGACCCAGTACTTC.

The chain has TRBV14 and TRBJ1-4, with 7 bases fitting TRBD1. CDR3 size: 15 residues. CDR1 is SGHDN, CDR2 FVKESK, per germline. J gave up 3 bases and V 3 bases, and 4 bases lay outside the gene matches. CDR3 loop: CASSHQGEANEKLFF. CDR3 bases: TGTGCCAGCAGCCATCAGGGGGAGGCTAATGAAAAACTGTTTTTT.

There are a few counts of this clone. The chain couples TRBV6-6 to TRBJ1-2; maybe TRBD1 (5 bases). Trimming took 7 bases from V and 4 from J, leaving 13 bases between them. CDR1 MNHNY and CDR2 SVGAGI come from the germline V gene (reference sequence). This CDR3 comprises 13 residues. CDR3 DNA: TGTGCCAGCATGCCAGGGTCTAGCTATGGCTACACCTTC. Its translation is CASMPGSSYGYTF.

The rearrangement joins TRBV4-3 to TRBJ1-2; 7 bases match TRBD1. The CDR3 loop spans 15 amino acids. V lost 1 base, J lost 5 bases, and 7 bases stayed unmatched. CDR1 is LGHNA and CDR2 is YSLEER in the germline V gene. The CDR3 spells CASSQAQTGLYGYTF. CDR3 bases: TGCGCCAGCAGCCAAGCTCAGACAGGGCTATATGGCTACACCTTC.

The CDR3 region is CASSPIPRDGYTF. CDR3 nucleotide sequence: TGTGCCAGCAGCCCCATTCCCAGGGATGGCTACACCTTC. This chain joins TRBV12-3 or TRBV12-4 and TRBJ1-2; tentatively, D is TRBD1 (5 bases). V lost 6 bases and J 6 bases, leaving 14 bases between the germline ends. CDR3 length equals 13 residues.

This clone has more than one count but fewer than ten. The V call is TRBV19, the J call TRBJ1-5; possible D gene TRBD1, 6 bases. Trimming cost V 6 bases and J 0 bases, with 9 bases left between them. Germline values: CDR1 LNHDA, CDR2 SQIVND (reference sequence). The CDR3 consists of 14 residues. This chain's CDR3 is CASRRQDSNQPQHF. CDR3 sequence (DNA): TGTGCCAGTAGACGACAGGATAGCAATCAGCCCCAGCATTTT.

V usage is TRBV29-1 and J usage is TRBJ1-2; TRBD1 might be the D (6 bases). CDR3 length: 13 residues. The V gene's germline CDR1 is SQVTM and CDR2 ANQGSEA. Trimming left V 4 bases short and J 8 bases short, with 17 bases between. CDR3 sequence reads: CSVGLTGTRGYTF. CDR3 DNA sequence: TGCAGCGTTGGCTTAACAGGGACGAGGGGCTACACCTTC.